The clone carrying this TCR beta chain ranks as medium-sized. The time point here: sample taken at primary tumor resection. Unsorted whole RNA from tumor, nontumor lung or frozen PBMC underwent sequencing. This sample was taken from a study of spatial heterogeneity in lung cancer. Study summary: A consistent excess of beta-chain over alpha-chain sequences was detected. Across the raw uncorrected reads, a unique TCR and UMI combination was observed, on average, more than ten times.

V was cut by 3 bases and J by 8 bases, with 13 bases left in between. The CDR3 spans 13 residues. The presence of a unique molecular identifier marked each TCR cDNA molecule. One entry per CDR3 protein results from TCRdb running MiXCR on the 5' RACE reads. The data contain some 5,400 distinct CDR3 sequences, around 3.8% of them seen just once; the ten biggest clones take up about 12%. The J gene is TRBJ1-2, the V gene TRBV12-3 or TRBV12-4, with D perhaps matching TRBD1 (5 bases). This TCR was sampled from a male donor with early-stage non-small cell lung cancer. Material: normal lung tissue next to the tumor, obtained at surgery. In DNA, the CDR3 is TGTGCCAGCAGTTTCGAGGGGTGGGTAGGCTACACCTTC. Protein product: CASSFEGWVGYTF.